Shown below are 12 T cell receptor beta chains from a single sample sequenced in a study of beta chain features in type 1 diabetes. Study observations and caveats: TCRB CDR3s were moderately but significantly shorter in Type 1 diabetes patients in all four CD4+ subsets.

The antigens of these receptors remain unknown. Since all of the isolated RNA was reverse transcribed, expressed TCRB transcripts were what got sequenced. Repertoires were generated with immunoSEQ multiplex PCR, while TCRdb's copy carries only in-frame clones and drops some. Of hundreds of thousands of clones detected, 10% to 15% appear once; the ten largest clones hold 0.022%. Sequencing input: naive CD4+ T cells from blood. All receptors come from a man aged 18 to 29 with type 1 diabetes.

V and J are TRBV30 and TRBJ1-1; D uncertain. Germline CDR1 is GTSNPN and CDR2 is SVGIG (reference sequence). There are 12 residues in the CDR3. The V end lost 4 bases, the J end lost 7 bases, and 13 bases lay between the germline ends. The CDR3 protein is CAWKRNGNEAFF. The CDR3 DNA reads TGTGCCTGGAAACGTAACGGAAATGAAGCTTTCTTT.

The chain carries TRBV29-1 and TRBJ2-5; D gene uncertain. V dropped 2 bases and J dropped 3 bases, with 7 bases sitting between them. Germline loops: CDR1 SQVTM, CDR2 ANQGSEA. This CDR3 spans 12 amino acids. Here the CDR3 reads CSVELVEETQYF. The CDR3 region has the DNA TGCAGCGTTGAACTAGTAGAAGAGACCCAGTACTTC.

The chain uses TRBV7-8 and TRBJ1-2; D uncertain. CDR1 is SGHVS, CDR2 FQNEAQ, per germline. The CDR3 runs to 14 residues. Trimming pared 0 bases from V and 4 bases from J, leaving 9 bases between. This CDR3 reads CASSLAGPGYGYTF. In nucleotides, the CDR3 is TGTGCCAGCAGCTTAGCAGGGCCTGGCTATGGCTACACCTTC.

This clone was detected only a few times. This chain connects TRBV25-1 to TRBJ1-5; D possibly corresponds to TRBD1 (5 bases). Germline CDR1 and CDR2: MGHDK and SYGVNS. The CDR3 has 14 residues. Trimming removed 1 base at V and 5 bases at J, with 9 bases between. The CDR3 DNA reads TGTGCCAGCAGTGAATCTTCGGGGGATCAGCCCCAGCATTTT. It translates to CASSESSGDQPQHF. Filled out from reference TRBV25-1 and TRBJ1-5, the complete variable domain reads EADIYQTPRYLVIGTGKKITLECSQTMGHDKMYWYQQDPGMELHLIHYSYGVNSTEKGDLSSESTVSRIRTEHFPLTLESARPSHTSQYLCASSESSGDQPQHFGDGTRLSIL.

Only a few counts were recorded for this clone. The rearrangement links TRBV5-4 to TRBJ1-3, with TRBD1 matching 10 bases. CDR1 is SGHNT and CDR2 is YYREEE in the germline V gene (reference sequence). The CDR3 runs 16 residues. J lost 0 bases, V lost 4 bases, and 4 bases had no gene match. The CDR3 sequence is CASSPGQGISGNTIYF. The CDR3 coding sequence is TGTGCCAGCAGCCCGGGACAGGGGATCTCTGGAAACACCATATATTTT.

This clone was seen a handful of times. V and J are TRBV7-6 and TRBJ1-4, with D perhaps TRBD1 (6 bases). CDR3 length equals 15 residues. Trimming shortened V by 6 bases and J by 3 bases, and 14 bases separated the two germline ends. Germline V gives CDR1 SGHVS, CDR2 FNYEAQ. The CDR3 region is CASSSQGLANEKLFF. Written as DNA, the CDR3 is TGTGCCAGCAGTTCACAGGGATTAGCTAATGAAAAACTGTTTTTT.

This clone was seen only a few times. The chain combines TRBV18 with TRBJ2-1; 8 positions match TRBD1. J lost 0 bases, V lost 3 bases, and 1 base had no gene match. Germline lookup yields CDR1 KGHSH and CDR2 LQKENI. The CDR3 sequence is 15 residues long. CDR3 protein: CASSPTGDSYNEQFF. DNA of the CDR3: TGTGCCAGCTCACCGACAGGGGACTCCTACAATGAGCAGTTCTTC.

This clone was observed a few times. This rearrangement joins TRBV15 to TRBJ2-3, with unresolved D. The CDR3 is 13 residues long. V shed 0 bases and J shed 9 bases, with 10 bases lying between them. Germline lookup yields CDR1 LNHNV and CDR2 YYDKDF (reference sequence). CDR3 residues: CATSREIVHTQYF. The CDR3 DNA is TGTGCCACCAGCAGAGAAATCGTTCACACGCAGTATTTT.

Many counts were recorded for this clone. As DNA, the CDR3 is TGTGCCATCAGTAACACAGATACGCAGTATTTT. Its protein is CAISNTDTQYF. The chain has TRBV10-3 and TRBJ2-3, with D unresolved. V lost 5 bases, J lost 2 bases, and 2 bases lay in between. The CDR3 runs 11 residues. Germline CDR1 is ENHRY and CDR2 is SYGVKD.

Only a few counts were recorded for this clone. The V call is TRBV6-5, the J call TRBJ1-2; D gene uncertain. CDR1 is MNHEY, CDR2 SVGAGI, per germline. V was trimmed by 0 bases and J by 7 bases, leaving 9 bases between them. CDR3 length equals 13 residues. CDR3 loop: CASSYSTKRGYTF. Written as DNA, the CDR3 is TGTGCCAGCAGTTACTCCACAAAGCGTGGCTACACCTTC.

The chain joins TRBV7-9 to TRBJ1-6; no firm D call. The CDR3 spans 12 residues. The V gene lost 5 bases and the J gene lost 5 bases, with 4 bases spanning the gap. Germline values: CDR1 SEHNR, CDR2 FQNEAQ (reference sequence). This CDR3 is CASSANNSPLHF. The DNA for the CDR3 is TGTGCCAGCAGCGCAAATAATTCACCCCTCCACTTT.

The chain joins TRBV11-2 to TRBJ1-2; TRBD1 might be the D (6 bases). V was shortened by 5 bases and J by 7 bases, with 14 bases between the two germline ends. CDR3 length: 13 residues. Germline CDR1 SGHAT, CDR2 FQNNGV. The CDR3 protein is CASSRMGASGYTF. The CDR3 DNA is TGTGCCAGCAGCCGGATGGGGGCCAGTGGCTACACCTTC.